This TCR beta chain was identified during a study of OX40 agonist ivuxolimab in advanced cancers. For the study at large: Aged about 23 to 90 with a mean of about 63 years, they were about 80% male.

Autoimmune disease history or systemic immunosuppression barred patients. Using immunoSEQ multiplex PCR, the repertoire was profiled, and TCRdb retains in-frame clones only, with some absent. Of fewer than 90,000 clones detected, 85% to 90% appear once; the ten largest clones hold about 0.72%. The sequenced sample was CD4+ or CD8+ T cells sorted from blood, obtained in a trial of the OX40 agonist ivuxolimab. The clonotype comes from an adult with an advanced solid tumor such as melanoma, head and neck, liver or kidney cancer.

CDR3 DNA sequence: TGTGCCAGCAGCCAAAGCCTAGCGGGAGTTGAGCAGTTCTTC. This codes for CASSQSLAGVEQFF. The genes are TRBV4-2 and TRBJ2-1; 10 nucleotides match TRBD2. Germline-derived CDR1 and CDR2 are LGHNA and YNFKEQ. The CDR3 contains 14 residues. After removal of 2 bases from V and 9 bases from J, the junction contained 4 bases not matched to a gene.